This T cell receptor (beta chain) was profiled in a study of blood T cell repertoires in COVID-19. The wider study: Acute and convalescent COVID-19 samples came from the United States, Italy and Spain. PBMCs, B-cell-depleted T cells, or T cells provided the cDNA or gDNA that made up the material.

This table comes from immunoSEQ multiplex PCR, and its TCRdb copy is limited to in-frame clones, with some not included. The table shows around 250,000 clones, with approximately 88% occurring only once. V was clipped by 4 bases and J by 5 bases; unmatched bases: 3. Germline V CDR1 and CDR2: SGHVS, FQNEAQ. The CDR3 runs to 15 residues. Input material: peripheral blood. The rearrangement uses TRBV7-8 and TRBJ1-4, with 11 bases fitting TRBD1. This sequence was found in a woman aged 70-85 years with COVID-19, enrolled during active disease. The CDR3: CASSWTGGANEKLFF. The CDR3 DNA follows: TGTGCCAGCAGCTGGACAGGGGGCGCGAATGAAAAACTGTTTTTT.